Shown below are 7 T cell receptor beta chains from a single sample sequenced in a study of cytomegalovirus exposure and HLA in healthy donors. Repertoires were generated with immunoSEQ multiplex PCR, while TCRdb's copy carries only in-frame clones and drops some. Of roughly 45,000 clones listed, roughly 92% are singletons. The sequenced sample consisted of PBMCs. The receptors originated from a man aged 18-30 years in good health and CMV-seronegative.

V gene TRBV7-3 combines with J gene TRBJ2-5; D is unclear. The V gene's germline CDR1 is SGHTA and CDR2 FQGTGA. V lost 5 bases and J 2 bases, leaving 6 bases between the germline ends. This CDR3 comprises 12 residues. CDR3 protein: CASSRPQETQYF. The CDR3 coding sequence is TGTGCCAGCAGCCGTCCGCAAGAGACCCAGTACTTC.

The chain joins TRBV7-2 to TRBJ2-5; D gene uncertain. Germline loops: CDR1 SGHTA, CDR2 FQGNSA. The V end lost 5 bases, the J end lost 1 base, and 17 bases lay between the germline ends. The CDR3 consists of 16 residues. The CDR3 loop is CASSPGYRSSQETQYF. CDR3 sequence (DNA): TGTGCCAGCAGCCCCGGGTACCGGTCGTCCCAAGAGACCCAGTACTTC.

The CDR3 protein is CASSPVQGLETQYF. The CDR3 DNA reads TGTGCCAGCAGCCCTGTACAGGGGCTGGAGACCCAGTACTTC. The V and J genes are TRBV4-2 and TRBJ2-5, with TRBD1 matching 7 bases. V gave up 4 bases and J gave up 5 bases; unmatched junction bases: 7. The CDR3 is 14 residues long. Germline CDR1 is LGHNA and CDR2 is YNFKEQ.

The chain joins TRBV9 to TRBJ1-2; D is ambiguous. Germline CDR1 SGDLS, CDR2 YYNGEE. The CDR3 runs 14 residues. Trimming left V 3 bases short and J 4 bases short, with 13 bases between. CDR3 bases: TGTGCCAGCAGCGGGACTGCCTGGGGCTATGGCTACACCTTC. The encoded protein is CASSGTAWGYGYTF.

A few counts support this clone. This chain uses TRBV6-5 with TRBJ1-1; a possible D gene is TRBD1 (6 bases). Germline CDR1 and CDR2: MNHEY and SVGAGI. The CDR3 is made up of 15 amino acids. V was trimmed by 2 bases and J by 6 bases, leaving 16 bases between them. The CDR3 loop reads CASSYRTVGPSEAFF. In DNA, the CDR3 is TGTGCCAGCAGTTACCGGACAGTAGGACCGTCTGAAGCTTTCTTT.

V and J are TRBV6-4 and TRBJ2-1; 10 bases align to TRBD2. The germline gives CDR1 MRHNA, CDR2 SNTAGT. This CDR3 has 15 amino acids. Trimming cost V 4 bases and J 2 bases; bases outside gene matches: 2. CDR3: CASSALAGAYNEQFF. The CDR3 nucleotides are TGTGCCAGCAGTGCTCTAGCGGGGGCCTACAATGAGCAGTTCTTC.

J is TRBJ2-6 and V is TRBV5-5, with D possibly matching TRBD1 (6 bases). The CDR3 sequence is 15 residues long. CDR1 and CDR2 from the germline V gene are SGHKS and YYEKEE (reference sequence). The V gene lost 2 bases and the J gene lost 4 bases, with 10 bases spanning the gap. CDR3 protein: CASSLVGTGANVLTF. In nucleotides, the CDR3 is TGTGCCAGCAGCTTAGTCGGGACAGGGGCCAACGTCCTGACTTTC. The full variable domain, rest sourced from reference TRBV5-5 and TRBJ2-6, is DAGVTQSPTHLIKTRGQQVTLRCSPISGHKSVSWYQQVLGQGPQFIFQYYEKEERGRGNFPDRFSARQFPNYSSELNVNALLLGDSALYLCASSLVGTGANVLTFGAGSRLTVL.